Reported below is one TCR beta chain. The antigen remains unidentified. A universal primer site was incorporated via template switching, and the cDNA contained unique molecular identifiers. TCRdb reanalysed the 5' RACE reads using MiXCR and keeps one entry per CDR3 protein. Of 1.5 million to 2 million distinct CDR3 sequences listed, 25% to 35% are singletons. J gave up 3 bases and V 0 bases, and 5 bases lay outside the gene matches. The CDR3 contains 16 residues. This specimen belongs to a study of identical twins. Notes on the study in general: It was out-of-frame TCR alpha sharing in monozygotic twins that models underestimated. Where beta out-of-frame sequences were concerned, excess twin sharing was weaker.

Sequences were obtained from cord blood. This TCR was sampled from a newborn girl in good health. The V and J genes are TRBV12-3 or TRBV12-4 and TRBJ2-3; 8 nucleotides line up with TRBD1. Written as DNA, the CDR3 is TGTGCCAGCAGTTTAGCGCCCGGACAGGGTACAGATACGCAGTATTTT. It codes for CASSLAPGQGTDTQYF.